The source of this TCR beta chain is a study of cytomegalovirus exposure and HLA in healthy donors. A note on this clone: Its matching antigen is unknown.

PCR employed 60 Vbeta and 13 Jbeta primers. Libraries were prepared by immunoSEQ multiplex PCR; TCRdb keeps only in-frame clonotypes and omits some of them. The top ten clones hold 4.5% to 5.5% of a sample with 100,000 or so clones, nearly 80% of them seen once. Study-wide points: CMV serostatus alone was available as immune exposure information.

Germline CDR1 is KGHSH and CDR2 is LQKENI. V was clipped by 3 bases and J by 2 bases, with 9 bases between them. This CDR3 comprises 14 residues. The chain uses TRBV18 and TRBJ2-3; maybe TRBD1 (6 bases). This sequence was found in a woman in her 40s in good health and CMV-seropositive. The specimen was PBMCs. CDR3 region: CASSPAGATDTQYF. CDR3 bases: TGTGCCAGCTCACCCGCAGGGGCCACAGATACGCAGTATTTT. Based on the CDR3 plus reference TRBV18 and TRBJ2-3, the full variable domain is NAGVMQNPRHLVRRRGQEARLRCSPMKGHSHVYWYRQLPEEGLKFMVYLQKENIIDESGMPKERFSAEFPKEGPSILRIQQVVRGDSAAYFCASSPAGATDTQYFGPGTRLTVL.